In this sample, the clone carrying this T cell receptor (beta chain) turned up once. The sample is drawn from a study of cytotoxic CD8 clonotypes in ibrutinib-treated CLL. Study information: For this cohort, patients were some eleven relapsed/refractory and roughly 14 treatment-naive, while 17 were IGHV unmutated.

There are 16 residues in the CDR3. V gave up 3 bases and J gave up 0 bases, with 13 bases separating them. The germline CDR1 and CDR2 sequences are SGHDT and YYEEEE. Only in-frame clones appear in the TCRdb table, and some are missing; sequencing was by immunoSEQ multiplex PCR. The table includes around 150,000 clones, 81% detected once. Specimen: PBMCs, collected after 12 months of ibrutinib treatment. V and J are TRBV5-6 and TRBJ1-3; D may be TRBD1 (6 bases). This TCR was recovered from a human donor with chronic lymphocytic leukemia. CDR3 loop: CASSWGASDSGNTIYF. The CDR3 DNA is TGTGCCAGCAGCTGGGGGGCCTCCGACTCTGGAAACACCATATATTTT.